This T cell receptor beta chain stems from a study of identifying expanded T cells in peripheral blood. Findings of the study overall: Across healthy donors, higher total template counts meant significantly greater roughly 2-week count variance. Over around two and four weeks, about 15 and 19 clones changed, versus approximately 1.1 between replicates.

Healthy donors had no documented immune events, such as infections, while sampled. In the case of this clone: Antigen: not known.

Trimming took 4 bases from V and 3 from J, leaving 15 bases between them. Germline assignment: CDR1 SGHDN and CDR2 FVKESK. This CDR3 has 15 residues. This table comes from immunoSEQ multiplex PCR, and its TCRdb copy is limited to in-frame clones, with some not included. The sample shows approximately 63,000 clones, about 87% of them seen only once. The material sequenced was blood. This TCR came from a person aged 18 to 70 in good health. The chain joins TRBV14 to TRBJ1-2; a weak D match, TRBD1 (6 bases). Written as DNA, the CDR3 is TGTGCCAGCAGCCCCACAGGGAAATTGGACTATGGCTACACCTTC. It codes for CASSPTGKLDYGYTF. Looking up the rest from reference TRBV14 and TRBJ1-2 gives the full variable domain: EAGVTQFPSHSVIEKGQTVTLRCDPISGHDNLYWYRRVMGKEIKFLLHFVKESKQDESGMPNNRFLAERTGGTYSTLKVQPAELEDSGVYFCASSPTGKLDYGYTFGSGTRLTVV.